This T cell receptor (beta chain) is drawn from a study of blood T cell repertoires in COVID-19. Study information: The United States, Italy and Spain provided the acute and convalescent COVID-19 samples. The analysed material was cDNA or gDNA that came from T cells, B-cell-depleted T cells, or PBMCs.

The germline gives CDR1 LNHDA, CDR2 SQIVND (reference sequence). Trimming cost V 5 bases and J 0 bases; bases outside gene matches: 11. This CDR3 comprises 17 residues. This clone was seen only once. Original data processing: For nucleated cells, counts were estimated from reference gene primer amplification. Here immunoSEQ multiplex PCR was the method, and the copy in TCRdb shows in-frame clones only, minus some. D and trimming come from the DNA, and the V and J calls and clone size come from that table. The sample consists of about 160,000 clones, around 80% of them appearing once. The sequenced material came from peripheral blood. The chain is built from TRBV19 and TRBJ1-2; 8 bases match TRBD1. This clonotype was obtained from a woman over 75 with active or convalescent COVID-19. CDR3 nucleotide sequence: TGTGCCAGTAGTCGGGACAGGCGCAGTACCCCTAACTATGGCTACACCTTC. Translating it yields CASSRDRRSTPNYGYTF.